This entry describes one TCR beta chain. The CDR3 is 13 amino acids. The V end was cut by 2 bases, the J end by 4 bases, with 8 bases between. CDR1 is WNHNN, CDR2 SYGVQD, per germline (reference sequence). The data are from a study of blood T cell repertoires in COVID-19. Study-level information: Acute-phase and convalescent COVID-19 samples originated in the United States, Italy and Spain. PBMCs, B-cell-depleted T cells, or T cells were the source of the cDNA or gDNA that made up the material.

Authors' methods: It was from reference gene primer amplification that nucleated cell counts were estimated. Profiled with immunoSEQ multiplex PCR; TCRdb holds only in-frame clones, not every one. The DNA was the basis for D and trimming; V, J and clone size are from that table. The sample shows about 210,000 clones, 75% to 90% of them seen only once. The V gene is TRBV10-1, the J gene TRBJ1-1; D call uncertain. Sample: peripheral blood. The TCR comes from a middle-aged woman with acute or convalescent COVID-19. The CDR3 here is CASSEGVSTEAFF. CDR3 coding DNA: TGCGCCAGCAGTGAGGGTGTTAGCACTGAAGCTTTCTTT.